The next 27 T cell receptor beta chains were all read from a single sample in a study of CD8 T cells in ankylosing spondylitis. The study's findings and limits: Seemingly characteristic of ankylosing spondylitis blood was a TCR beta motif consisting of fewer than 10 highly homologous variants.

TCRdb ran MiXCR on the 5' RACE reads and lists one entry per CDR3 protein. The table records a few hundred thousand distinct CDR3 sequences, 20% to 25% of them present only once. Antigens of these TCRs are unknown. Sequences were obtained from blood, either unsorted or a sorted T cell fraction (not recorded which). These receptor sequences come from a male donor with ankylosing spondylitis.

The V gene is TRBV7-3, the J gene TRBJ2-7; D not certain. In germline, CDR1 is SGHTA, CDR2 FQGTGA. The CDR3 is made up of 13 amino acids. Trimming removed 5 bases at V and 6 bases at J, with 14 bases between. DNA of the CDR3: TGTGCCAGCAGCCTGGACGAGGATAGCGAGCAGTACTTC. It codes for CASSLDEDSEQYF. The full variable domain, its missing parts supplied by reference TRBV7-3 and TRBJ2-7, is GAGVSQTPSNKVTEKGKYVELRCDPISGHTALYWYRQSLGQGPEFLIYFQGTGAADDSGLPNDRFFAVRPEGSVSTLKIQRTERGDSAVYLCASSLDEDSEQYFGPGTRLTVT.

This clonotype was seen more than once but under ten times. The chain recombines TRBV12-3 or TRBV12-4 with TRBJ2-1; possible D gene TRBD2, 6 bases. V lost 6 bases, J lost 1 base, and 13 bases lay in between. This CDR3 is built from 15 residues. The CDR3 sequence: CASSLRESSYNEQFF. CDR3 nucleotides: TGTGCCAGCAGCCTCCGGGAGAGTTCCTACAATGAGCAGTTCTTC.

V is TRBV18 and J is TRBJ2-3; D is ambiguous. The V gene's germline CDR1 is KGHSH and CDR2 LQKENI. The CDR3 contains 15 residues. Trimming stripped 5 bases from V and 4 bases from J, with 16 bases between. The CDR3 is CASSAYWAEADTQYF. DNA for the CDR3: TGTGCCAGCTCAGCGTACTGGGCCGAGGCAGATACGCAGTATTTT.

This chain links TRBV3-1 with TRBJ2-1, with no clear D. This CDR3 comprises 15 residues. The V and J ends lost 0 bases and 10 bases respectively, with 16 bases between them. Germline-derived CDR1 and CDR2 are LGHDT and YNNKEL (reference sequence). CDR3 protein: CASSQDLRASREQFF. The DNA of the CDR3 is TGTGCCAGCAGCCAAGATTTAAGGGCTTCCAGAGAGCAGTTCTTC.

This clonotype was seen ten or more times. The chain carries TRBV6-6 and TRBJ1-1; TRBD1 aligns across 9 bases. V lost 5 bases, J lost 4 bases, and 5 bases stayed unmatched. CDR3 length equals 14 residues. Germline values: CDR1 MNHNY, CDR2 SVGAGI (reference sequence). CDR3 bases: TGTGCCAGCAGTCCACCGGGACAGGGCACTGAAGCTTTCTTT. Its protein product is CASSPPGQGTEAFF.

This chain links TRBV5-1 with TRBJ2-7, with 7 positions matching TRBD2. Germline V gene lookup returns CDR1 SGHRS and CDR2 YFSETQ. The V gene end was trimmed by 1 base and the J gene end by 12 bases; junction bases not matched to a gene: 13. The CDR3 loop spans 14 amino acids. The CDR3 here is CASSLRAGEGSWYF. The DNA of the CDR3 is TGCGCCAGCAGCTTGAGGGCGGGAGAGGGGTCGTGGTACTTC.

This clonotype has a handful of counts. The chain links TRBV9 to TRBJ2-5, with 9 bases fitting TRBD2. Germline trimming cut 2 bases from V and 5 bases from J; bases unmatched to any gene: 13. The CDR3 covers 17 residues. Germline CDR1 reads SGDLS; CDR2 reads YYNGEE. CDR3 nucleotide sequence: TGTGCCAGCAGCGTTTTAGCGGGAGAGATGGGAGGTGAGACCCAGTACTTC. Its protein is CASSVLAGEMGGETQYF.

Only a few counts were recorded for this clonotype. The chain employs TRBV7-9 and TRBJ2-7; the D gene could be TRBD1 or TRBD2 (5 bases each). Deletions cut 2 bases from V and 0 bases from J, with 8 bases between. Germline V gene data show CDR1 as SEHNR and CDR2 as FQNEAQ (reference sequence). CDR3 size: 14 residues. The CDR3 coding sequence is TGTGCCAGCAGCTTATGGGGACCCTCCTACGAGCAGTACTTC. Translated: CASSLWGPSYEQYF. The full variable domain, rest sourced from reference TRBV7-9 and TRBJ2-7, is DTGVSQNPRHKITKRGQNVTFRCDPISEHNRLYWYRQTLGQGPEFLTYFQNEAQLEKSRLLSDRFSAERPKGSFSTLEIQRTEQGDSAMYLCASSLWGPSYEQYFGPGTRLTVT.

The chain is built from TRBV4-1 and TRBJ2-2, with no clear D. The germline V gene encodes CDR1 MGHRA and CDR2 YSYEKL. This CDR3 is 15 amino acids long. V was clipped by 4 bases and J by 5 bases, with 14 bases between them. The CDR3 bases are TGCGCCAGCAGCCGGATCCTCCTTAGTACCGGGGAGCTGTTTTTT. Protein: CASSRILLSTGELFF.

The chain joins TRBV28 to TRBJ2-1, with D perhaps TRBD1 (6 bases). The CDR3 length is 12 residues. CDR1 and CDR2 from the germline V gene are MDHEN and SYDVKM. V was cut by 7 bases and J by 4 bases, with 8 bases left in between. The CDR3 protein is CASKGDYNEQFF. The CDR3 DNA follows: TGTGCCAGCAAGGGGGATTACAATGAGCAGTTCTTC.

Only a few counts were recorded for this clonotype. The rearrangement joins TRBV28 to TRBJ1-2; D call uncertain. Trimming pared 8 bases from V and 8 bases from J, leaving 12 bases between. This CDR3 is built from 11 residues. Germline V lookup: CDR1 MDHEN, CDR2 SYDVKM. CDR3 amino acids: CASFLNGGYTF. Here the CDR3 DNA reads TGTGCCAGCTTCCTCAACGGCGGCTACACCTTC.

The chain uses TRBV27 and TRBJ1-1, with D unclear. V was pared by 3 bases and J by 7 bases, with 12 bases between. The CDR3 is 13 amino acids. Germline V gives CDR1 MNHEY, CDR2 SMNVEV (reference sequence). This chain's CDR3 is CASSFTRQDEAFF. The CDR3 coding sequence is TGTGCCAGCAGTTTTACGAGGCAGGATGAAGCTTTCTTT.

This clonotype was seen only a few times. The chain couples TRBV11-2 to TRBJ2-7; D not resolved. The CDR3 covers 14 residues. Per germline, CDR1 SGHAT and CDR2 FQNNGV. V was trimmed by 0 bases and J by 4 bases, leaving 10 bases between them. CDR3 sequence reads: CASSLEAGAYEQYF. The CDR3 region has the DNA TGTGCCAGCAGCTTAGAGGCAGGAGCTTACGAGCAGTACTTC.

The V gene is TRBV27, the J gene TRBJ1-2; D remains ambiguous. The CDR3 sequence is 17 residues long. V was shortened by 4 bases and J by 4 bases, with 22 bases between the two germline ends. Germline CDR1 MNHEY, CDR2 SMNVEV (reference sequence). The CDR3 loop is CASSSSTRLLRAYGYTF. CDR3 DNA: TGTGCCAGCAGTTCCTCCACCCGACTCTTGAGGGCCTATGGCTACACCTTC.

The chain recombines TRBV7-6 with TRBJ2-3; the D gene is possibly TRBD2 (6 bases). This CDR3 has 19 residues. Looked up from germline, CDR1 is SGHVS and CDR2 is FNYEAQ. V lost 3 bases and J lost 2, with 24 bases in between. This CDR3 is CASSLTGTSIGSLTDTQYF. CDR3 DNA sequence: TGTGCCAGCAGCTTGACCGGGACTTCGATCGGAAGCCTCACAGATACGCAGTATTTT.

The J gene is TRBJ2-5, the V gene TRBV20-1; the D gene is possibly TRBD1 (5 bases). This CDR3 spans 12 amino acids. Trimming cost V 6 bases and J 4 bases, with 12 bases left between them. Germline CDR1 and CDR2: DFQATT and SNEGSKA (reference sequence). CDR3 sequence (DNA): TGCAGTGCCCCACAGGACCGAGAGACCCAGTACTTC. This codes for CSAPQDRETQYF.

The chain links TRBV5-5 to TRBJ1-1, with D unresolved. V was trimmed by 4 bases and J by 5 bases, leaving 12 bases between them. Germline V gives CDR1 SGHKS, CDR2 YYEKEE (reference sequence). The CDR3 sequence is 13 residues long. CDR3 sequence (DNA): TGTGCCAGCAGCCCTGTGCTGGGTACTGAAGCTTTCTTT. Protein sequence: CASSPVLGTEAFF.

In its sample, this clonotype was seen a few times. V and J are TRBV9 and TRBJ2-2; 8 bases fit TRBD1. The CDR3 loop spans 17 amino acids. The V segment lost 4 bases and the J segment 5 bases; nucleotides outside the gene matches: 13. The germline CDR1 and CDR2 sequences are SGDLS and YYNGEE. CDR3 sequence: CASSISGGAVRTGELFF. In DNA form, the CDR3 reads TGTGCCAGCAGCATATCAGGGGGCGCGGTCAGGACCGGGGAGCTGTTTTTT.

This chain uses TRBV5-1 with TRBJ1-4, with 9 bases matching TRBD1. V shed 5 bases and J 7 bases; nucleotides not matched to a gene: 6. CDR1 is SGHRS, CDR2 YFSETQ, per germline. The CDR3 has 14 amino acids. CDR3 protein: CASRPGTGFEKLFF. CDR3 DNA: TGCGCCAGCAGACCTGGGACAGGGTTTGAAAAACTGTTTTTT.

This clonotype was counted a few times. This chain uses TRBV6-1 with TRBJ2-2; D gene ambiguous. Germline CDR1 MNHNS, CDR2 SASEGT. With 3 bases removed from V and 2 bases from J, the gap between germline ends came to 7 bases. CDR3 size: 14 residues. CDR3 sequence reads: CASSDAVNTGELFF. The CDR3, as DNA: TGTGCCAGCAGTGATGCCGTAAACACCGGGGAGCTGTTTTTT.

The chain uses TRBV5-6 and TRBJ2-3; 8 bases fit TRBD1. Germline loops: CDR1 SGHDT, CDR2 YYEEEE. Trimming cost V 2 bases and J 2 bases; bases outside gene matches: 7. This CDR3 spans 16 amino acids. The DNA of the CDR3 is TGTGCCAGCAGCTTACGCAGACAGGGGAACACAGATACGCAGTATTTT. This codes for CASSLRRQGNTDTQYF. Based on the CDR3 plus reference TRBV5-6 and TRBJ2-3, the full variable domain is DAGVTQSPTHLIKTRGQQVTLRCSPKSGHDTVSWYQQALGQGPQFIFQYYEEEERQRGNFPDRFSGHQFPNYSSELNVNALLLGDSALYLCASSLRRQGNTDTQYFGPGTRLTVL.

This clonotype was seen only a few times. This CDR3 is CASSFSREKTGELFF. CDR3 sequence (DNA): TGTGCCAGCAGCTTTAGTCGGGAGAAGACCGGGGAGCTGTTTTTT. V and J are TRBV5-4 and TRBJ2-2; a weak D match, TRBD2 (6 bases). Trimming took 2 bases from V and 5 from J, leaving 13 bases between them. Germline V CDR1 and CDR2: SGHNT, YYREEE (reference sequence). The CDR3 contains 15 residues.

This clonotype turned up a few times. The chain joins TRBV27 to TRBJ2-2; D remains ambiguous. The CDR3 is made up of 17 amino acids. V shed 3 bases and J shed 4 bases, with 18 bases lying between them. Germline lookup yields CDR1 MNHEY and CDR2 SMNVEV (reference sequence). This chain's CDR3 is CASSLFPPRIFTGELFF. DNA for the CDR3: TGTGCCAGCAGTTTGTTTCCACCCCGAATATTCACCGGGGAGCTGTTTTTT.

This clonotype was seen a few times. Here the CDR3 reads CASSPFTGGLSGELFF. In DNA, the CDR3 is TGTGCCAGCAGCCCGTTTACGGGAGGACTTAGCGGGGAGCTGTTTTTT. The chain combines TRBV5-8 with TRBJ2-2; 7 nucleotides align to TRBD2. The V and J ends lost 4 bases and 7 bases, in that order; junction bases with no gene match: 13. The CDR3 runs 16 residues. Germline lookup yields CDR1 SGHTS and CDR2 YDEGEE.

The table lists this clonotype with a few counts. The genes are TRBV24-1 and TRBJ1-2; TRBD1 agrees at 7 bases. The CDR3 consists of 15 residues. The V gene's germline CDR1 is KGHDR and CDR2 SFDVKD. The V segment lost 5 bases and the J segment 2 bases; nucleotides outside the gene matches: 7. The CDR3 loop is CATSGGQRDNYGYTF. The CDR3 nucleotides read TGTGCCACCAGTGGGGGACAGCGGGACAACTATGGCTACACCTTC.

This clonotype has at least ten counts. J is TRBJ2-5 and V is TRBV5-1, with D possibly being TRBD1 or TRBD2 (5 bases each). The CDR3 loop spans 17 amino acids. Germline CDR1 SGHRS, CDR2 YFSETQ. The V end was cut by 0 bases, the J end by 2 bases, with 17 bases between. CDR3 sequence: CASSLVYGTGRQETQYF. The DNA for the CDR3 is TGCGCCAGCAGCTTGGTATATGGTACGGGACGGCAAGAGACCCAGTACTTC.

This clonotype was counted between two and nine times. The DNA for the CDR3 is TGCAGTGCATTGGGAACTAGCGGGCGATCTAACACAGATACGCAGTATTTT. The encoded protein is CSALGTSGRSNTDTQYF. The J gene is TRBJ2-3, the V gene TRBV20-1; 9 bases line up with TRBD2. Per the germline V gene, CDR1 is DFQATT and CDR2 is SNEGSKA (reference sequence). V trimming: 6 bases; J trimming: 2 bases; junction bases outside the gene matches: 15. This CDR3 contains 17 residues.